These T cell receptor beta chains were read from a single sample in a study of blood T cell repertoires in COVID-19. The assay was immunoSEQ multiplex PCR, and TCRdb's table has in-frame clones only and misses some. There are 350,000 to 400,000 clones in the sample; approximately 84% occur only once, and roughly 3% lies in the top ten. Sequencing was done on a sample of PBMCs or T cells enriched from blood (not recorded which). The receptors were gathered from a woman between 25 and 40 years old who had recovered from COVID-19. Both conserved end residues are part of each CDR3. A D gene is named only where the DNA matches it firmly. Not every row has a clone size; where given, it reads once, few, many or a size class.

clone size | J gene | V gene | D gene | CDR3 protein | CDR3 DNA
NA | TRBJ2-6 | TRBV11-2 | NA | CASSLRNPGSGANVLTF | TGTGCCAGCAGTCTCAGGAATCCGGGATCTGGGGCCAACGTCCTGACTTTC
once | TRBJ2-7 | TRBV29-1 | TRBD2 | CSVASFTGLAGYEQYF | TGCAGCGTTGCGTCGTTCACGGGACTAGCGGGCTACGAGCAGTACTTC
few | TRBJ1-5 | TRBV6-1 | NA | CASSDRGNGNQPQHF | TGTGCCAGCAGTGATCGGGGGAACGGCAATCAGCCCCAGCATTTT
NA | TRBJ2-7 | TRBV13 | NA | CASSLLALGRYEQYF | TGTGCCAGCAGCTTACTAGCCTTGGGTCGCTACGAGCAGTACTTC
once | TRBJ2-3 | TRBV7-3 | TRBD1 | CASSLDRGNTQYF | TGTGCCAGCAGCTTAGACAGGGGCAATACGCAGTATTTT
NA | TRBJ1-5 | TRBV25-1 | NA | CASGYRVTGNQPQHF | TGTGCCAGCGGGTACAGGGTCACGGGCAATCAGCCCCAGCATTTT
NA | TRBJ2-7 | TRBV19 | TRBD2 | CASSISSGGNSYEQYF | TGTGCCAGTAGTATATCTAGCGGGGGAAACTCCTACGAGCAGTACTTC
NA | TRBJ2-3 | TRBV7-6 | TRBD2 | CASTPIAGGTDTQYF | TGTGCCAGCACCCCTATAGCGGGAGGGACAGATACGCAGTATTTT
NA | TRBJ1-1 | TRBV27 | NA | CASSPNGGGDTEAFF | TGTGCCAGCAGCCCAAATGGGGGGGGAGACACTGAAGCTTTCTTT
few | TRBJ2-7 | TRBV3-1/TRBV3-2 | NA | CASSQNTYEQYF | TGTGCCAGCAGCCAAAACACCTACGAGCAGTACTTC
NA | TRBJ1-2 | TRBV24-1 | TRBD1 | CATSDGGRGSGYTF | TGTGCCACCAGTGATGGCGGCAGGGGGTCTGGCTACACCTTC
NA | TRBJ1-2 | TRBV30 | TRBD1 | CAWGTVGYTF | TGTGCCTGGGGGACAGTGGGCTACACCTTC
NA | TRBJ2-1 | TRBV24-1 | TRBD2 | CATSETSGALHEQFF | TGTGCCACCAGTGAAACTAGCGGGGCCCTGCATGAGCAGTTCTTC
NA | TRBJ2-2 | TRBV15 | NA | CATSRDWNTGELFF | TGTGCCACCAGCAGAGACTGGAACACCGGGGAGCTGTTTTTT
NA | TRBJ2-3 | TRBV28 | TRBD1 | CASSITDRASSTDTQYF | TGTGCCAGCAGCATTACCGACAGGGCATCTAGCACAGATACGCAGTATTTT
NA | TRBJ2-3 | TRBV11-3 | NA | CASSSGISNTQYF | TGTGCCAGCAGCTCCGGGATTTCAAATACGCAGTATTTT
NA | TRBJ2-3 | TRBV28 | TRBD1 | CATSPGGVTDTQYF | TGTGCCACCAGTCCAGGGGGAGTCACAGATACGCAGTATTTT
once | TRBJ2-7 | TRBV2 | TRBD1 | CASSLDRGEQYF | TGTGCCAGCAGTTTAGACAGGGGCGAGCAGTACTTC
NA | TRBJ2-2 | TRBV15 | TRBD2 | CATSTNSGRYTGELFF | TGTGCCACCAGCACTAATAGCGGGAGGTACACCGGGGAGCTGTTTTTT
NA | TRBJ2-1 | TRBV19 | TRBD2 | CASSGRGGHYNEQFF | TGTGCCAGTAGTGGGCGGGGGGGACACTACAATGAGCAGTTCTTC
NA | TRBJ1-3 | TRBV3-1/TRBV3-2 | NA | CASSPGPGVSGNTIYF | TGTGCCAGCAGCCCAGGGCCAGGGGTCTCTGGAAACACCATATATTTT
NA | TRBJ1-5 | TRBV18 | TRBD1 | CASSRTHRGDNQPQHF | TGTGCCAGCTCACGAACGCACAGGGGTGACAATCAGCCCCAGCATTTT
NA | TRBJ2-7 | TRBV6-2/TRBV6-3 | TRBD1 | CASSYGTGMGEQYF | TGTGCCAGCAGTTACGGGACAGGGATGGGCGAGCAGTACTTC
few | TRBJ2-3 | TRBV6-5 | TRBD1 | CASSYSTGVPDTQYF | TGTGCCAGCAGTTACTCTACAGGGGTCCCAGATACGCAGTATTTT
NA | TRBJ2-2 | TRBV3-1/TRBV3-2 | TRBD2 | CASSPGTSGGARGGELFF | TGTGCCAGCAGCCCCGGGACTAGCGGGGGGGCGAGAGGCGGGGAGCTGTTTTTT
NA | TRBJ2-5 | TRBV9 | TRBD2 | CASSVLSSGGSVEETQYF | TGTGCCAGCAGCGTATTGTCTAGCGGGGGGTCGGTGGAAGAGACCCAGTACTTC
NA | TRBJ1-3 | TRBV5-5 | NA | CASSLTVSGNTIYF | TGTGCCAGCAGTCTAACAGTCTCGGGAAACACCATATATTTT
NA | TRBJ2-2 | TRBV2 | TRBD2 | CASNVAGGFTGELFF | TGTGCCAGCAACGTAGCGGGGGGTTTCACCGGGGAGCTGTTTTTT
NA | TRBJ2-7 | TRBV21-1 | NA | CASTPPGAYEQYF | TGTGCCAGCACCCCGCCCGGGGCCTACGAGCAGTACTTC
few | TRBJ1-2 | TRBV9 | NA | CASSGVQGGYTF | TGTGCCAGCAGCGGGGTACAGGGTGGCTACACCTTC
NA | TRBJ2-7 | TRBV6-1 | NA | CASSEPQGESEQYF | TGTGCCAGCAGTGAGCCACAGGGTGAAAGCGAGCAGTACTTC
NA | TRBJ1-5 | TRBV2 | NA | CASSDGRAGNQPQHF | TGTGCCAGCAGTGATGGCAGGGCTGGCAATCAGCCCCAGCATTTT
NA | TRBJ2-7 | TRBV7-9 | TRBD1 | CASSSWTGTVHSYEQYF | TGTGCCAGCAGCTCCTGGACCGGGACAGTTCATTCCTACGAGCAGTACTTC
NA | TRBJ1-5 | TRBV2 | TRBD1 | CASRGTDYSNQPQHF | TGTGCCAGCAGAGGGACAGATTATAGCAATCAGCCCCAGCATTTT
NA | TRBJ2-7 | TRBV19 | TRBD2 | CASSRDYNYEQYF | TGTGCCAGTAGCCGGGACTACAATTACGAGCAGTACTTC
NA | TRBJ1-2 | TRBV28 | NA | CASSETGTTFGYTF | TGTGCCAGCAGTGAAACCGGGACAACCTTCGGCTACACCTTC
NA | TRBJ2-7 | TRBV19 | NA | CASTPSAISYEQYF | TGTGCCAGTACTCCCAGCGCCATTTCCTACGAGCAGTACTTC